This T cell receptor (beta chain) was sequenced for a study of blood T cell repertoires in COVID-19. Germline values: CDR1 SGHRS, CDR2 YFSETQ. The CDR3 has 15 residues. The ends were cut back, 4 bases at V and 0 bases at J, with 8 bases in the middle. Profiled with immunoSEQ multiplex PCR; TCRdb holds only in-frame clones, not every one. The data show approximately 250,000 clones, 83% seen once. This TCR derives from a man between 60 and 70 years old who had recovered from COVID-19. The rearrangement uses TRBV5-1 and TRBJ2-6; no clear D. Sequences were obtained from peripheral blood. This chain's CDR3 is CASSPGVSGANVLTF. The CDR3 DNA follows: TGCGCCAGCAGCCCGGGTGTCTCTGGGGCCAACGTCCTGACTTTC.